The 18 T cell receptor beta chains below were found in one sample sequenced in a study of blood T cell repertoires in COVID-19. Produced via immunoSEQ multiplex PCR; TCRdb's table is partial and in-frame only. The sample includes approximately 170,000 clones, approximately 90% seen only once; the top ten take about 4%. Sequenced sample: peripheral blood. The receptors shown here come from a man between 18 and 29 years old with active or convalescent COVID-19.

The chain joins TRBV2 to TRBJ2-7, with 11 bases aligning to TRBD2. Losses at the gene ends were 6 bases for V and 5 bases for J; bases not matched to a gene: 9. This CDR3 is built from 15 residues. CDR1 and CDR2 (germline): SNHLY, FYNNEI. The CDR3 loop is CASSETSGIINEQYF. CDR3 nucleotides: TGTGCCAGCAGCGAGACTAGCGGGATTATCAACGAGCAGTACTTC. The full variable domain, in which reference TRBV2 and TRBJ2-7 provide the parts outside the CDR3, is EPEVTQTPSHQVTQMGQEVILRCVPISNHLYFYWYRQILGQKVEFLVSFYNNEISEKSEIFDDQFSVERPDGSNFTLKIRSTKLEDSAMYFCASSETSGIINEQYFGPGTRLTVT.

This clone was found a few times. This chain uses TRBV27 with TRBJ2-5; 9 positions match TRBD1. V lost 2 bases to trimming and J lost 2 bases; unmatched junction nucleotides: 6. Germline V CDR1 and CDR2: MNHEY, SMNVEV (reference sequence). This CDR3 contains 16 residues. CDR3 DNA: TGTGCCAGCAGTTTAACCGGGACAGGGATGCAAGAGACCCAGTACTTC. Translated: CASSLTGTGMQETQYF.

This clone was detected only a few times. The chain joins TRBV7-9 to TRBJ2-1; 7 bases line up with TRBD2. The CDR3 totals 17 residues. V trimming: 4 bases; J trimming: 4 bases; junction bases outside the gene matches: 13. The germline V gene has CDR1 SEHNR and CDR2 FQNEAQ (reference sequence). Here the CDR3 reads CASSSTFLAAWYNEQFF. In DNA form, the CDR3 reads TGTGCCAGCAGCTCTACATTCCTAGCGGCGTGGTACAATGAGCAGTTCTTC.

V and J are TRBV28 and TRBJ1-3; D not certain. The V end was cut by 11 bases, the J end by 1 base, with 6 bases between. Germline assignment: CDR1 MDHEN and CDR2 SYDVKM. CDR3 length: 11 residues. This chain's CDR3 is CAHGSGNTIYF. CDR3 DNA: TGTGCCCACGGGTCTGGAAACACCATATATTTT.

V gene TRBV6-5 combines with J gene TRBJ1-6; TRBD1 agrees at 9 bases. Germline-derived CDR1 and CDR2 are MNHEY and SVGAGI. The CDR3 has 15 residues. V was clipped by 7 bases and J by 8 bases; unmatched bases: 9. Written as DNA, the CDR3 is TGTGCCAGCACCATACGGACAGGGGTTTATTCACCCCTCCACTTT. It is translated as CASTIRTGVYSPLHF.

V usage is TRBV5-1 and J usage is TRBJ2-3; D not certain. The ends were cut back, 4 bases at V and 4 bases at J, with 10 bases in the middle. Germline V CDR1 and CDR2: SGHRS, YFSETQ. This CDR3 is 13 amino acids long. The CDR3 is CASSHMGPDTQYF. CDR3 nucleotides: TGCGCCAGCAGCCATATGGGCCCAGATACGCAGTATTTT.

V usage is TRBV29-1 and J usage is TRBJ1-1; no reliable D call. The CDR3 contains 13 residues. The V end was cut by 5 bases, the J end by 5 bases, with 15 bases between. Germline CDR1 reads SQVTM; CDR2 reads ANQGSEA. In DNA form, the CDR3 reads TGCAGCGTTCGACGGACGGGAGGGACTGAAGCTTTCTTT. Amino acid sequence: CSVRRTGGTEAFF.

This chain uses TRBV5-5 with TRBJ2-1, with 8 bases matching TRBD2. Trimming at V came to 2 bases and at J to 6 bases, leaving 7 bases not matched to a gene. Germline CDR1 SGHKS, CDR2 YYEKEE (reference sequence). The CDR3 spans 15 residues. CDR3 sequence: CASSFSLAGLNEQFF. In DNA, the CDR3 is TGTGCCAGCAGCTTCAGCCTAGCGGGCCTCAATGAGCAGTTCTTC.

The chain is built from TRBV11-2 and TRBJ1-2; the D gene is possibly TRBD1 (5 bases). Germline CDR1 reads SGHAT; CDR2 reads FQNNGV. The V gene lost 3 bases and the J gene lost 4 bases, with 9 bases spanning the gap. There are 13 residues in the CDR3. CDR3 protein: CASSLIGAYGYTF. In DNA form, the CDR3 reads TGTGCCAGCAGCTTGATAGGGGCCTATGGCTACACCTTC.

The chain has TRBV28 and TRBJ1-2, with 8 bases identical to TRBD1. The CDR3 covers 12 residues. After removal of 6 bases from V and 8 bases from J, the junction contained 5 bases not matched to a gene. The V gene's germline CDR1 is MDHEN and CDR2 SYDVKM. The CDR3 nucleotides read TGTGCCAGCAGGCGGACAGGGACCGGCTACACCTTC. Translated, it gives CASRRTGTGYTF.

The V gene is TRBV4-1, the J gene TRBJ1-1, with unresolved D. Looked up from germline, CDR1 is MGHRA and CDR2 is YSYEKL. The V end lost 6 bases, the J end lost 4 bases, and 12 bases lay between the germline ends. The CDR3 is 13 residues long. The DNA of the CDR3 is TGCGCCAGCAGGCGAGGCGGTGGCACTGAAGCTTTCTTT. Translated: CASRRGGGTEAFF.

V and J are TRBV7-3 and TRBJ2-3; unclear D gene. The CDR3 has 16 amino acids. Trimming left V 4 bases short and J 2 bases short, with 16 bases between. Germline V gene lookup returns CDR1 SGHTA and CDR2 FQGTGA. CDR3 nucleotide sequence: TGTGCCAGCAGCTCCGGAGTTAGGAGAGCCACAGATACGCAGTATTTT. It translates to CASSSGVRRATDTQYF.

The chain carries TRBV6-5 and TRBJ2-7, with 8 positions matching TRBD1. There are 12 residues in the CDR3. Germline V gene lookup returns CDR1 MNHEY and CDR2 SVGAGI. Losses at the gene ends were 10 bases for V and 6 bases for J; bases not matched to a gene: 8. As DNA, the CDR3 is TGTGCCACAGGACAGGGTGGCATCGAGCAGTACTTC. It specifies CATGQGGIEQYF.

This clone was picked up a small number of times. The genes are TRBV28 and TRBJ1-5, with D unclear. Germline V lookup: CDR1 MDHEN, CDR2 SYDVKM. This CDR3 has 16 amino acids. V was trimmed by 1 base and J by 6 bases, leaving 16 bases between them. CDR3 region: CASSLYAPGFSQPQHF. Here the CDR3 DNA reads TGTGCCAGCAGTTTATATGCCCCCGGGTTCAGTCAGCCCCAGCATTTT.

Written as DNA, the CDR3 is TGTGCCAGCAGTGAACATAGGGGTGACACCGGGGAGCTGTTTTTT. Translated: CASSEHRGDTGELFF. This chain uses TRBV2 with TRBJ2-2; the D gene is possibly TRBD1 (5 bases). This CDR3 spans 15 amino acids. Looked up from germline, CDR1 is SNHLY and CDR2 is FYNNEI. V was clipped by 2 bases and J by 3 bases, with 10 bases between them.

The sample holds many counts of this clone. The chain has TRBV28 and TRBJ2-7, with D unresolved. The germline V gene has CDR1 MDHEN and CDR2 SYDVKM. Trimming took off 6 bases at V and 0 bases at J, with 6 bases between the two ends. This CDR3 region has 12 residues. CDR3: CASRSSSYEQYF. CDR3 in DNA: TGTGCCAGCAGATCGAGCTCCTACGAGCAGTACTTC.

The genes are TRBV6-5 and TRBJ2-1; D is perhaps TRBD1 (6 bases). The ends were cut back, 2 bases at V and 2 bases at J, with 13 bases in the middle. This CDR3 comprises 16 residues. Germline V lookup: CDR1 MNHEY, CDR2 SVGAGI. In DNA form, the CDR3 reads TGTGCCAGCAGTTACGAGGCAGGGGTAGCCTACAATGAGCAGTTCTTC. Residues: CASSYEAGVAYNEQFF.

The rearrangement uses TRBV7-3 and TRBJ2-1; 12 nucleotides agree with TRBD2. Germline V gene sequence: CDR1 SGHTA, CDR2 FQGTGA. With V trimmed by 2 bases and J by 10 bases, 15 bases remained unmatched. The CDR3 is made up of 18 amino acids. For the CDR3, the DNA is TGTGCCAGCAGCTTAGGCCCATCCGAACTAGCGGGAGGCCACGAGCAGTTCTTC. It specifies CASSLGPSELAGGHEQFF.